The sequence of this TCR beta chain was determined in a study of identical twins. Whole-study results and caveats: Because invariant MAIT and iNKT cells could be present, zero-insertion analyses could be partly confounded. Cord blood beta clonotypes present at high abundance carried fewer insertions; no such pattern appeared in memory repertoires.

The CDR3 sequence is 16 residues long. CDR1 is SQVTM, CDR2 ANQGSEA, per germline. The V end lost 5 bases, the J end lost 2 bases, and 22 bases lay between the germline ends. On this clonotype: Its antigen is not known.

A template switching step contributed a universal primer site, while unique molecular identifiers were present in the cDNA. TCRdb reanalysed the 5' RACE reads using MiXCR and keeps one entry per CDR3 protein. The sample yields some 500,000 distinct CDR3 sequences, 13% to 15% seen once. The data also belong to a second study, concerning yellow fever vaccine responses in identical twins.

The genes are TRBV29-1 and TRBJ2-7; no firm D call. Sequencing was carried out using CD4+ T cells sorted from blood. The source is a woman in her late teens or twenties in good health. The CDR3 protein is CSVSLSARTNTYEQYF. The DNA of the CDR3 is TGCAGCGTTTCCCTCTCAGCCAGGACGAACACCTACGAGCAGTACTTC.